The next 18 T cell receptor beta chains were all read from a single sample in a study of T cells in Graves' hyperthyroidism and ophthalmopathy. The investigators amplified TCR beta CDR3 regions from RNA transcripts. The HTBI primer set was used in a first-round RT-PCR of the TCR CDR3. A single record per CDR3 protein comes from TCRdb applying MiXCR to the multiplex PCR reads. The data contain about 250,000 distinct CDR3 sequences, roughly 22% of them singletons. Sequencing used blood. Receptor source: a man in his thirties or forties with Graves' ophthalmopathy.

The V and J genes are TRBV12-3 or TRBV12-4 and TRBJ2-2, with 11 bases matching TRBD2. CDR3 length: 16 residues. V lost 6 bases, J lost 5 bases, and 8 bases stayed unmatched. The CDR3 DNA sequence: TGTGCCAGCAGCAAGATAGCGGGAGGGCTGACCGGGGAGCTGTTTTTT. This gives the protein CASSKIAGGLTGELFF.

CDR3 in amino acids: CSAVLKGYEQYF. CDR3 sequence (DNA): TGCAGTGCCGTTTTGAAGGGCTACGAGCAGTACTTC. The rearrangement links TRBV20-1 to TRBJ2-7; D ambiguous. The CDR3 sequence is 12 residues long. Per the germline V gene, CDR1 is DFQATT and CDR2 is SNEGSKA (reference sequence). Trimming cost V 6 bases and J 3 bases, with 12 bases left between them.

The rearrangement links TRBV3-1 to TRBJ2-5, with D possibly TRBD1 on 5 matching bases. The CDR3 sequence is 15 residues long. Trimming took off 0 bases at V and 7 bases at J, with 15 bases between the two ends. Germline-derived CDR1 and CDR2 are LGHDT and YNNKEL (reference sequence). The CDR3 spells CASSQDGAASGTQYF. In DNA, the CDR3 is TGTGCCAGCAGCCAAGATGGGGCGGCCTCGGGGACCCAGTACTTC.

The CDR3 loop reads CASSQGTTARYGYTF. The CDR3 coding sequence is TGTGCCAGCAGCCAAGGGACGACAGCTAGATATGGCTACACCTTC. The chain couples TRBV3-1 to TRBJ1-2, with D possibly being TRBD1 (5 bases). Trimming pared 1 base from V and 5 bases from J, leaving 14 bases between. Germline assignment: CDR1 LGHDT and CDR2 YNNKEL (reference sequence). This CDR3 comprises 15 residues.

This clonotype was detected a few times. The V gene is TRBV12-3 or TRBV12-4, the J gene TRBJ2-7; 9 bases fit TRBD1. The CDR3 extends over 13 amino acids. The V and J ends lost 5 bases and 4 bases, in that order; junction bases with no gene match: 3. The CDR3 protein is CASSVGTGYEQYF. The CDR3 DNA is TGTGCCAGCAGTGTAGGGACAGGGTACGAGCAGTACTTC.

This clonotype was detected only once. The chain employs TRBV2 and TRBJ2-1; unclear D gene. CDR3 length equals 11 residues. Per germline, CDR1 SNHLY and CDR2 FYNNEI. Between the trimmed V and J ends, which lost 4 bases and 7 bases, there was a span of 5 bases. CDR3 sequence: CASSVKNEQFF. The CDR3 DNA follows: TGTGCCAGCAGTGTTAAGAATGAGCAGTTCTTC.

This chain joins TRBV6-1 and TRBJ2-3, with 7 bases that match TRBD2. CDR3 size: 17 residues. The germline gives CDR1 MNHNS, CDR2 SASEGT. V lost 0 bases and J lost 2; bases outside the gene matches: 8. CDR3 residues: CASSEAWASGYTDTQYF. In DNA, the CDR3 is TGTGCCAGCAGTGAAGCTTGGGCTAGCGGATACACAGATACGCAGTATTTT.

V is TRBV5-1 and J is TRBJ2-1, with D possibly matching TRBD2 (6 bases). The ends were cut back, 1 base at V and 3 bases at J, with 11 bases in the middle. Looked up from germline, CDR1 is SGHRS and CDR2 is YFSETQ. This CDR3 has 15 amino acids. The CDR3 DNA sequence: TGCGCCAGCAGCTTGTTACGGGGGTACTACAATGAGCAGTTCTTC. This gives the protein CASSLLRGYYNEQFF. Full variable domain (outside the CDR3, taken from reference TRBV5-1 and TRBJ2-1): KAGVTQTPRYLIKTRGQQVTLSCSPISGHRSVSWYQQTPGQGLQFLFEYFSETQRNKGNFPGRFSGRQFSNSRSEMNVSTLELGDSALYLCASSLLRGYYNEQFFGPGTRLTVL.

V is TRBV11-3 and J is TRBJ2-2; TRBD2 aligns across 8 bases. Germline-derived CDR1 and CDR2 are SGHNT and YENEEA. J gave up 3 bases and V 10 bases, and 7 bases lay outside the gene matches. The CDR3 length is 14 residues. Here the CDR3 DNA reads TGTGCCACAGAGCGGGAGTACGACACCGGGGAGCTGTTTTTT. It specifies CATEREYDTGELFF.

This chain links TRBV7-9 with TRBJ2-4; possibly TRBD2 for D (5 bases). The CDR3 spans 15 residues. The V end was cut by 1 base, the J end by 1 base, with 8 bases between. Germline values: CDR1 SEHNR, CDR2 FQNEAQ (reference sequence). CDR3 amino acids: CASSLGSGAKNIQYF. DNA of the CDR3: TGTGCCAGCAGCTTAGGGTCGGGGGCCAAAAACATTCAGTACTTC.

This clonotype was seen repeatedly, ten times or more. The chain recombines TRBV19 with TRBJ2-3, with 11 bases identical to TRBD2. V lost 5 bases, J lost 5 bases, and 6 bases stayed unmatched. Germline values: CDR1 LNHDA, CDR2 SQIVND (reference sequence). The CDR3 loop spans 15 amino acids. The CDR3 sequence is CASSPGTSGLDTQYF. In DNA form, the CDR3 reads TGTGCCAGTAGTCCCGGGACTAGCGGACTAGATACGCAGTATTTT.

The table lists this clonotype with a few counts. Written as DNA, the CDR3 is TGTGCCAGCAGCTTCGACTCCGGACTAGCGGGAGCCAAAAACATTCAGTACTTC. As protein: CASSFDSGLAGAKNIQYF. The chain uses TRBV7-8 and TRBJ2-4; 11 bases map to TRBD2. The CDR3 loop spans 18 amino acids. Germline CDR1 is SGHVS and CDR2 is FQNEAQ. V gave up 3 bases and J gave up 0 bases; unmatched junction bases: 7.

This chain uses TRBV2 with TRBJ2-3; D may match TRBD1 or TRBD2 (5 bases each). The length of the CDR3 is 14 residues. Germline V gene sequence: CDR1 SNHLY, CDR2 FYNNEI. V lost 7 bases to trimming and J lost 3 bases, with 14 bases between them. The CDR3 here is CASNRRQGTDTQYF. CDR3 coding DNA: TGTGCCAGCAACCGGAGGCAGGGAACAGATACGCAGTATTTT.

This clonotype was seen only a few times. The genes are TRBV6-4 and TRBJ2-2, with 12 bases that match TRBD2. The CDR3 covers 14 residues. Germline-derived CDR1 and CDR2 are MRHNA and SNTAGT. J lost 3 bases, V lost 9 bases, and 2 bases had no gene match. The CDR3 loop is CASRLAGDTGELFF. DNA for the CDR3: TGTGCCAGTCGACTAGCGGGAGACACCGGGGAGCTGTTTTTT.

The rearrangement joins TRBV4-1 to TRBJ1-6, with TRBD1 matching 9 bases. V was pared by 1 base and J by 7 bases, with 2 bases of the junction left unmatched. CDR3 length: 15 residues. CDR1 MGHRA and CDR2 YSYEKL come from the germline V gene. CDR3 DNA: TGCGCCAGCAGCCAAGGTGGACAGGGGAATTCACCCCTCCACTTT. The encoded protein is CASSQGGQGNSPLHF.

This clonotype appeared many times. This sequence joins TRBV5-1 and TRBJ2-7, with a tentative D call TRBD1 (6 bases). The CDR3 contains 14 residues. The V gene lost 4 bases and the J gene lost 3 bases, with 14 bases spanning the gap. Germline assignment: CDR1 SGHRS and CDR2 YFSETQ. CDR3 sequence reads: CASSLTGTGYEQYF. The CDR3 DNA follows: TGCGCCAGCAGCCTCACAGGGACGGGCTACGAGCAGTACTTC.

This sequence joins TRBV28 and TRBJ2-6; 15 bases line up with TRBD2. The V gene's germline CDR1 is MDHEN and CDR2 SYDVKM. The V and J ends lost 5 bases and 10 bases, in that order; junction bases with no gene match: 3. The CDR3 contains 15 residues. CDR3 sequence: CASSSGTSGRNVLTF. CDR3 bases: TGTGCCAGCAGTAGTGGGACTAGCGGGAGGAACGTCCTGACTTTC.

This clonotype was recorded a few times. This chain uses TRBV5-1 with TRBJ2-5; D tentatively reads TRBD1 or TRBD2 (5 bases each). Trimming pared 2 bases from V and 1 base from J, leaving 9 bases between. Germline lookup yields CDR1 SGHRS and CDR2 YFSETQ. There are 14 residues in the CDR3. As DNA, the CDR3 is TGCGCCAGCAGCTTTTCCGGGACCCAAGAGACCCAGTACTTC. It specifies CASSFSGTQETQYF.